A single T cell receptor (beta chain) is shown here with its context. The antigen remains unidentified. This record comes from a study of T-cell reconstitution after alpha-beta-depleted transplantation in children. For TCRbeta, the library was prepared with unique molecular identifiers. MiXCR, applied by TCRdb to the PCR reads, yields one record per CDR3 protein. The table records some 840,000 distinct CDR3 sequences, 16% of them present only once. General observations from the study: Recipient T cells and thymic progenitors that survived were the source of the high TCRbeta diversity seen at day 60 in some patients. As was reported, about two months after transplant, alpha-beta T cells came from several hundred expanded graft clones. Newly generated T cells supplied most T-cell counts and diversity one year post-transplant.

V lost 4 bases and J 9 bases, leaving 22 bases between the germline ends. This CDR3 spans 16 amino acids. Germline CDR1 and CDR2: SEHNR and FQNEAQ (reference sequence). This sequence was found in a male patient younger than 18 who had a stem cell transplant for acute lymphoblastic leukemia, so the T cells may come from the graft donor. The sample in question was PBMCs, mostly from graft donor cells, obtained 360 days after TCRalphabeta/CD19-depleted stem cell transplant. This chain links TRBV7-9 with TRBJ1-5, with a weak D call TRBD1 (5 bases). Here the CDR3 reads CASSSGKGDSKAPQHF. CDR3 coding DNA: TGTGCCAGCAGCTCCGGCAAAGGGGATTCTAAGGCGCCCCAGCATTTT.